These 29 T cell receptor beta chains share one sample of origin, sequenced in a study of T-cell reconstitution after alpha-beta-depleted transplantation in children. Construction of the TCRbeta library involved unique molecular identifiers. TCRdb independently ran MiXCR on the PCR reads; one entry per CDR3 protein. The sample has roughly 100,000 distinct CDR3 sequences, roughly 7.1% seen once. Here the sequenced sample was PBMCs, taken before TCRalphabeta/CD19-depleted stem cell transplant. The receptors here all came from a boy aged 2 to 9 with acute lymphoblastic leukemia, due to receive a stem cell transplant.

This clonotype has ten or more counts. This chain connects TRBV3-1 to TRBJ2-3; tentatively, D is TRBD2 (7 bases). Trimming took 7 bases from V and 0 from J, leaving 14 bases between them. The V gene's germline CDR1 is LGHDT and CDR2 YNNKEL (reference sequence). This CDR3 comprises 15 residues. CDR3 nucleotides: TGTGCCAGCAACGTACGGGGGGCCAGCACAGATACGCAGTATTTT. Translated, it gives CASNVRGASTDTQYF.

This clonotype was seen many times. V usage is TRBV6-4 and J usage is TRBJ2-2; 10 bases are a match to TRBD2. Germline trimming cut 5 bases from V and 3 bases from J; bases unmatched to any gene: 3. The CDR3 is 15 residues long. Germline V gene sequence: CDR1 MRHNA, CDR2 SNTAGT. CDR3 sequence reads: CASSHLAGDTGELFF. The CDR3 bases are TGTGCCAGCAGTCACCTAGCGGGGGACACCGGGGAGCTGTTTTTT.

This clonotype was counted only a few times. This chain uses TRBV10-2 with TRBJ1-5, with 7 positions matching TRBD1. CDR3 length: 15 residues. The J segment lost 6 bases and the V segment lost 9 bases, leaving 14 bases of the junction unmatched. Germline CDR1 reads WSHSY; CDR2 reads SAAADI. The CDR3 loop is CASQLDRSWSQPQHF. The CDR3 DNA is TGCGCCAGTCAGCTGGACAGGAGTTGGTCTCAGCCCCAGCATTTT.

V is TRBV5-1 and J is TRBJ2-7, with D tentatively TRBD1 (5 bases). Germline V CDR1 and CDR2: SGHRS, YFSETQ. This CDR3 contains 14 residues. Trimming removed 1 base from V and 4 bases from J, with 12 bases in between. The CDR3 DNA is TGCGCCAGCAGCTTGAACGACCCAGGGTACGAGCAGTACTTC. Translated, it gives CASSLNDPGYEQYF.

This clonotype showed up many times. This chain connects TRBV5-1 to TRBJ1-4; no firm D call. Germline loops: CDR1 SGHRS, CDR2 YFSETQ. This CDR3 has 13 amino acids. V lost 4 bases to trimming and J lost 14 bases, with 18 bases between them. The CDR3 loop reads CASSSSQSRILFF. The CDR3 nucleotides are TGCGCCAGCAGCAGTTCACAGTCGCGGATTCTGTTTTTT.

The table lists this clonotype with many counts. The gene calls are TRBV7-2 and TRBJ2-7; the D is unclear. The V end was cut by 5 bases, the J end by 2 bases, with 13 bases between. The CDR3 spans 14 residues. Per germline, CDR1 SGHTA and CDR2 FQGNSA. The CDR3 nucleotides read TGTGCCAGCAGCCCCTCGATTTTACCCTACGAGCAGTACTTC. Translating it yields CASSPSILPYEQYF.

Ten or more counts support this clonotype. The chain employs TRBV20-1 and TRBJ2-4; possibly TRBD1 for D (7 bases). Trimming cost V 0 bases and J 7 bases, with 13 bases left between them. Germline assignment: CDR1 DFQATT and CDR2 SNEGSKA (reference sequence). The length of the CDR3 is 14 residues. CDR3 coding DNA: TGCAGTGCTAGAGATGCGTCAGGGGGGAACATTCAGTACTTC. Translating it yields CSARDASGGNIQYF.

This clonotype was recorded at least ten times. The chain links TRBV28 to TRBJ1-1; weak D call: TRBD1 (5 bases). Germline V lookup: CDR1 MDHEN, CDR2 SYDVKM. The ends were cut back, 2 bases at V and 4 bases at J, with 11 bases in the middle. The CDR3 is 14 residues long. The CDR3 sequence: CASSLPGESTEAFF. The CDR3 bases are TGTGCCAGCAGTTTACCGGGGGAGAGCACTGAAGCTTTCTTT.

This clonotype was seen only a few times. The genes are TRBV20-1 and TRBJ1-1; D is perhaps TRBD1 (6 bases). This CDR3 has 13 residues. The germline gives CDR1 DFQATT, CDR2 SNEGSKA (reference sequence). Trimming removed 6 bases at V and 0 bases at J, with 11 bases between. CDR3 protein: CSADRNMNTEAFF. CDR3 in DNA: TGCAGTGCAGACAGGAACATGAACACTGAAGCTTTCTTT.

The table lists this clonotype with many counts. The chain is built from TRBV9 and TRBJ1-1; a weak D match, TRBD1 (5 bases). V was cut by 2 bases and J by 10 bases, with 12 bases left in between. This CDR3 is 12 amino acids long. Germline loops: CDR1 SGDLS, CDR2 YYNGEE. This chain's CDR3 is CASSVQGGGAFF. For the CDR3, the DNA is TGTGCCAGCAGCGTGCAGGGCGGTGGAGCTTTCTTT.

This clonotype was observed a few times. One end of the junction does not line up with germline, which may come from a read error. The chain uses TRBV3-1 and TRBJ1-5; 7 nucleotides align to TRBD1. This CDR3 region has 16 residues. The germline gives CDR1 LGHDT, CDR2 YNNKEL (reference sequence). For the CDR3, the DNA is TGTGCCTGCAGCCGCGAACGGACAGGTAGTAATCAGCCCCAGCATTTT. This translates into CACSRERTGSNQPQHF.

This clonotype was observed at least ten times. This chain uses TRBV12-3 or TRBV12-4 with TRBJ2-3, with 13 nucleotides matching TRBD2. The CDR3 is 19 amino acids. V was pared by 4 bases and J by 2 bases, with 12 bases of the junction left unmatched. The CDR3 coding sequence is TGTGCCAGCAGTTCACGGACTAGCGGGGGTAATAACCCCACAGATACGCAGTATTTT. Protein product: CASSSRTSGGNNPTDTQYF.

This clonotype was picked up many times. The V and J genes are TRBV5-1 and TRBJ2-7; the D gene could be TRBD1 or TRBD2 (5 bases each). Looked up from germline, CDR1 is SGHRS and CDR2 is YFSETQ. Trimming shortened V by 5 bases and J by 6 bases, and 21 bases separated the two germline ends. CDR3 length equals 15 residues. The CDR3 DNA sequence: TGCGCCAGCAGTCCACCGGGACGGCGAGCCGTCGAGCAGTACTTC. It encodes CASSPPGRRAVEQYF.

This clonotype was seen only a few times. This sequence joins TRBV5-1 and TRBJ2-4, with 7 positions matching TRBD2. Germline loops: CDR1 SGHRS, CDR2 YFSETQ. Trimming took 0 bases from V and 9 from J; bases not matched to a gene: 12. This CDR3 has 16 amino acids. The DNA of the CDR3 is TGCGCCAGCAGCTTGGAGGCTAGCGGTGGTCTGGGCATTCAGTACTTC. The encoded protein is CASSLEASGGLGIQYF.

This clonotype turned up a few times. The chain carries TRBV25-1 and TRBJ2-3, with 12 bases matching TRBD2. J lost 6 bases, V lost 3 bases, and 19 bases had no gene match. The CDR3 has 20 residues. The V gene's germline CDR1 is MGHDK and CDR2 SYGVNS. The CDR3 sequence is CASSDFDRASGGARKDTQYF. The CDR3 DNA is TGTGCCAGCAGTGACTTTGATCGGGCTAGCGGGGGGGCAAGGAAGGATACGCAGTATTTT.

The chain has TRBV20-1 and TRBJ1-4; 7 bases map to TRBD1. The CDR3 is 13 residues long. CDR1 and CDR2 from the germline V gene are DFQATT and SNEGSKA (reference sequence). Trimming at V came to 5 bases and at J to 5 bases, leaving 5 bases not matched to a gene. The CDR3 DNA follows: TGCAGTGCTCCAAAGACAGGGAATGAAAAACTGTTTTTT. Translated, it gives CSAPKTGNEKLFF.

This clonotype was seen at least ten times. The chain recombines TRBV12-3 or TRBV12-4 with TRBJ1-1, with a possible D match to TRBD1 (6 bases). The germline V and J ends were trimmed by 6 bases and 1 base, with 18 bases remaining between them. The CDR3 loop spans 16 amino acids. The CDR3 loop reads CASRPTRGGRNTEAFF. CDR3 nucleotides: TGTGCCAGCAGGCCCACGAGGGGGGGGAGGAACACTGAAGCTTTCTTT.

This clonotype has only a few counts. CDR3 amino acids: CSARDTSGGAGTQYF. The CDR3 DNA reads as TGCAGTGCTAGAGACACTAGCGGGGGGGCAGGGACCCAGTACTTC. V gene TRBV20-1 combines with J gene TRBJ2-5, with 13 bases that match TRBD2. This CDR3 is 15 amino acids long. Germline lookup yields CDR1 DFQATT and CDR2 SNEGSKA (reference sequence). Trimming removed 0 bases from V and 7 bases from J; junction bases left unmatched: 5.

V is TRBV12-3 or TRBV12-4 and J is TRBJ1-4, with TRBD1 identical over 7 bases. The V segment lost 5 bases and the J segment 10 bases; nucleotides outside the gene matches: 7. The CDR3 loop spans 13 amino acids. CDR3 coding DNA: TGTGCCAGCAGTCCCGACAGGGCCGGAAAACTGTTTTTT. Protein sequence: CASSPDRAGKLFF.

This clonotype was recorded at least ten times. The CDR3 nucleotides are TGTGCCAGCAGCTTATCACGCACCGGTGTGACCCAGTACTTC. Translation: CASSLSRTGVTQYF. The chain has TRBV7-9 and TRBJ2-5; D is unresolved. Germline V gene data show CDR1 as SEHNR and CDR2 as FQNEAQ (reference sequence). The germline V and J ends were trimmed by 2 bases and 7 bases, with 14 bases remaining between them. The CDR3 consists of 14 residues.

This clonotype was seen many times. This rearrangement joins TRBV5-1 to TRBJ1-1; 7 bases are shared with TRBD1. The CDR3 has 15 amino acids. The germline CDR1 and CDR2 sequences are SGHRS and YFSETQ. V dropped 4 bases and J dropped 0; count of bases not matched to a gene: 6. The DNA for the CDR3 is TGCGCCAGCAGCGTACGACAGGGTATGAACACTGAAGCTTTCTTT. It translates to CASSVRQGMNTEAFF.

This clonotype appeared many times. The chain uses TRBV29-1 and TRBJ2-7, with 7 positions matching TRBD1. V shed 5 bases, J shed 5 bases, and the junction held 6 bases outside the gene matches. This CDR3 has 12 amino acids. Germline lookup yields CDR1 SQVTM and CDR2 ANQGSEA. The CDR3, as DNA: TGCAGCGTTCTGACAGGGTCTAACGAGCAGTACTTC. Translation gives CSVLTGSNEQYF.

In its sample, this clonotype was seen a few times. The V and J genes are TRBV15 and TRBJ2-5, with D perhaps TRBD2 (7 bases). Germline CDR1 and CDR2: LNHNV and YYDKDF (reference sequence). The CDR3 length is 16 residues. V lost 3 bases, J lost 1 base, and 15 bases lay in between. The CDR3 region is CATSSSGGGTQETQYF. The CDR3 DNA is TGTGCCACCAGCAGTTCTGGGGGGGGCACCCAAGAGACCCAGTACTTC.

This rearrangement joins TRBV7-2 to TRBJ1-3; 7 positions match TRBD1. Germline CDR1 and CDR2: SGHTA and FQGNSA. With 6 bases clipped from V and 3 bases from J, the junction kept 5 bases outside the gene matches. There are 14 residues in the CDR3. In DNA form, the CDR3 reads TGTGCCAGCAGGAGGGGACAGCTTGGAAACACCATATATTTT. It specifies CASRRGQLGNTIYF.

This clonotype has a count of ten or more. The rearrangement uses TRBV12-3 or TRBV12-4 and TRBJ2-1, with D possibly TRBD2 on 6 matching bases. This CDR3 is 15 amino acids long. V lost 3 bases, J lost 4 bases, and 13 bases lay in between. In nucleotides, the CDR3 is TGTGCCAGCAGTTTTGTGGGGGGTGCTTACAATGAGCAGTTCTTC. Translated, it gives CASSFVGGAYNEQFF.

The rearrangement joins TRBV20-1 to TRBJ2-1, with no clear D. The germline V gene encodes CDR1 DFQATT and CDR2 SNEGSKA (reference sequence). The CDR3 runs 14 residues. Trimming pared 6 bases from V and 0 bases from J, leaving 12 bases between. The CDR3 spells CSAPPESSYNEQFF. CDR3 coding DNA: TGCAGTGCCCCCCCGGAGAGCTCCTACAATGAGCAGTTCTTC.

This clonotype was counted ten times or more. The chain joins TRBV12-3 or TRBV12-4 to TRBJ1-1; TRBD1 might be the D (6 bases). V was pared by 4 bases and J by 10 bases, with 16 bases between. The CDR3 consists of 13 residues. In DNA form, the CDR3 reads TGTGCCAGCAGTTCCTTTTCTGAGGGGGGAGCTTTCTTT. It yields the protein CASSSFSEGGAFF.

At least ten counts were recorded for this clonotype. This sequence joins TRBV29-1 and TRBJ2-3; 8 nucleotides agree with TRBD1. This CDR3 has 15 residues. The V segment lost 1 base and the J segment 5 bases; nucleotides outside the gene matches: 8. Germline CDR1 is SQVTM and CDR2 is ANQGSEA. The CDR3 region is CSVEGIRGPGDTQYF. DNA for the CDR3: TGCAGCGTTGAAGGCATCAGGGGGCCTGGAGATACGCAGTATTTT.

V usage is TRBV5-5 and J usage is TRBJ1-2; 7 nucleotides agree with TRBD1. This CDR3 region has 16 residues. V was pared by 2 bases and J by 2 bases, with 9 bases of the junction left unmatched. CDR1 is SGHKS and CDR2 is YYEKEE in the germline V gene (reference sequence). CDR3 DNA sequence: TGTGCCAGCAGCTTCCTCGGGACAGCGGCGAACTATGGCTACACCTTC. Translating gives CASSFLGTAANYGYTF.